This paragraph covers one T cell receptor beta chain sequence. Here immunoSEQ multiplex PCR was the method, and the copy in TCRdb shows in-frame clones only, minus some. The sample has approximately 58,000 clones; approximately 89% are singletons. This CDR3 contains 15 residues. CDR1 is MNHEY and CDR2 is SVGAGI in the germline V gene. The data stem from a study of graft-versus-host responses after intestinal transplantation. For the study at large: The whole recipient group had anti-thymocyte globulin induction followed by tacrolimus and steroids for about three years.

Sequencing used PBMCs, obtained about 120 days after intestinal transplantation. The chain couples TRBV6-5 to TRBJ2-5; D might be TRBD2 (6 bases). The last part of the DNA fits TRBJ2-7 better; the J call may be wrong. The source is a human patient who received an intestinal transplant, so some T cells may come from the graft donor. DNA of the CDR3: TGTGCCAGCAGTTACTCAGGGCGGAGGGCCTACGAGCAGTACTTC. Translation: CASSYSGRRAYEQYF.